Sequencing of this T cell receptor (beta chain) was carried out in a study of blood T cell repertoires in COVID-19. Overall study context: Acute and convalescent COVID-19 samples came from the United States, Italy and Spain. PBMCs, B-cell-depleted T cells, or T cells were the source of the cDNA or gDNA that made up the material.

Germline assignment: CDR1 LGHDT and CDR2 YNNKEL (reference sequence). After removal of 0 bases from V and 5 bases from J, the junction contained 9 bases not matched to a gene. The CDR3 has 17 amino acids. Under the authors' procedure: Using reference gene primer amplification, nucleated cell counts were estimated. The method was immunoSEQ multiplex PCR; TCRdb's version includes in-frame clones alone and lacks a portion of them. V, J and clone size were drawn from that table, and D and trimming were deduced from the DNA. The sample lists a few hundred thousand clones, more than 70% occurring once. The V and J genes are TRBV3-1 (or the pseudogene TRBV3-2) and TRBJ2-5; 10 bases align to TRBD1. This sequence originates from a woman of 80 years or more with acute or convalescent COVID-19. The sequencing sample was made of peripheral blood. As DNA, the CDR3 is TGTGCCAGCAGCCAAGATTATGGGACAGGGGCATCGGAGACCCAGTACTTC. This translates into CASSQDYGTGASETQYF.